This is a list of T cell receptor beta chains from one sample in a study of HIV-infected patients and healthy controls. TCRdb redid the calling of the 5' RACE reads with MiXCR, one entry per CDR3 protein. The sample includes almost 65,000 distinct CDR3 sequences, under 25% of them seen just once. The sequencing input was CD4+ T cells from blood. The receptor source for this set is a human donor in good health. The conserved cysteine and the conserved F or W are not part of the CDR3 here. D genes are given only for firm matches. The size field is filled for only some rows; it gives once, few, many or a size class.

V gene	clone size	D gene	CDR3 protein
TRBV20-1	.	TRBD2	SARGTSGIYEQY
TRBV5-1	.	TRBD1	ASSLSGQAYEQY
TRBV25-1	few	TRBD1	ASSEDRGPSYGYT
TRBV5-4	few	.	ASSSGRTDTQY
TRBV29-1	.	.	SVEDGGGV
TRBV10-3	.	.	AISGGPEQF
TRBV12-3/TRBV12-4	many	TRBD1	ASSWGQLELF
TRBV19	.	.	ASSIEGSPGTYGYT
TRBV5-5	many	.	ASSFGQSNQPQH
TRBV29-1	.	TRBD2	SVQAGMGGSSYNEQF
TRBV12-3/TRBV12-4	once	TRBD1	ASRGTGPNEQF
TRBV20-1	many	.	SARGRTGTSSTDTQY
TRBV7-6	.	.	ASSANRQSGANVLT
TRBV5-1	.	.	ASSTDDQNIQY
TRBV9	few	TRBD2	ASSSNWASGREETQY
TRBV28	many	TRBD2	ASSPRTSGSYEQY
TRBV20-1	few	TRBD1	SARSGTGGTEAF
TRBV6-5	.	.	ASSSNYHTDTQY
TRBV6-6	.	.	ASRTPQRDSPLH
TRBV6-5	.	.	ASSYPLGSQY
TRBV6-1	many	TRBD1	ASTLGVTGPYEQY
TRBV4-1	many	.	ASSQEESRTGQPQH
TRBV6-2/TRBV6-3	.	TRBD1	ASRRGQVKDTEAF
TRBV6-5	.	TRBD2	ASSYDRATAGGVSYEQY
TRBV12-3/TRBV12-4	many	.	ASTLSGNTIY
TRBV28	few	TRBD2	ASASGGVAGAHEQY
TRBV11-2	once	.	ASSRRLAGDSPLH
TRBV4-2	many	TRBD1	ASSHAGTGGITEAF
TRBV20-1	many	.	SAYTNYGYT
TRBV7-9	.	TRBD1	ASSSPGQGFGYT